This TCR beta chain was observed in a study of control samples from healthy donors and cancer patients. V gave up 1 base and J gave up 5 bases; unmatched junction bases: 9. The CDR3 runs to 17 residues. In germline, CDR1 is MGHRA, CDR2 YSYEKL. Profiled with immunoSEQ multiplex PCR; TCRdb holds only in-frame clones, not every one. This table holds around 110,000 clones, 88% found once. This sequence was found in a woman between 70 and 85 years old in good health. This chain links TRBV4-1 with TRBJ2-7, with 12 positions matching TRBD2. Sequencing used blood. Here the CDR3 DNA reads TGCGCCAGCAGCCAAGGGGCTAGCGGGGGGGCCAGCGACGAGCAGTACTTC. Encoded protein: CASSQGASGGASDEQYF.